This record concerns one TCR beta chain sequence. The data were produced by immunoSEQ multiplex PCR, yet TCRdb's version contains in-frame clones alone and is incomplete. Here the sample spans tens of thousands of clones, roughly nine tenths being singletons. The sample is drawn from a study of T cell changes during pregnancy in multiple sclerosis. The CDR3 length is 18 residues. Material: peripheral blood, obtained before pregnancy. The chain joins TRBV21-1 to TRBJ2-7; the table calls TRBD2, which could not be checked here. TRBV21-1 is a documented pseudogene. This receptor was obtained from a female donor with multiple sclerosis, enrolled in a pregnancy study. The CDR3 loop reads CASSNSICIPLSSYEQYF. CDR3 DNA sequence: TGTGCCAGCAGCAACTCTATTTGCATACCCCTTAGCTCCTACGAGCAGTACTTC.